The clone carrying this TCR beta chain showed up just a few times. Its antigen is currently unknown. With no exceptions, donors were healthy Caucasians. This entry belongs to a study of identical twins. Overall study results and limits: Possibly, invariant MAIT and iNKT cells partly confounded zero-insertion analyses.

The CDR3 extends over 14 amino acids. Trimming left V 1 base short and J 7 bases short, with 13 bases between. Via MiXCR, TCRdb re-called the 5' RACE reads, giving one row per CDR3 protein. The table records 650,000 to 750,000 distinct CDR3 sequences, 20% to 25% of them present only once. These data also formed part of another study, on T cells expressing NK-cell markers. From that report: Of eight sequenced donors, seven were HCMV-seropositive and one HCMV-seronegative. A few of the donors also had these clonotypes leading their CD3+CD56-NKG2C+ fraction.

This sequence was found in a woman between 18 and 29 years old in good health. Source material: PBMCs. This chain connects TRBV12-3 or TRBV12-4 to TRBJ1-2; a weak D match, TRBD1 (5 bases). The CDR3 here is CASSLEEGISGYTF. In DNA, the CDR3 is TGTGCCAGCAGTTTAGAGGAGGGGATAAGTGGCTACACCTTC.